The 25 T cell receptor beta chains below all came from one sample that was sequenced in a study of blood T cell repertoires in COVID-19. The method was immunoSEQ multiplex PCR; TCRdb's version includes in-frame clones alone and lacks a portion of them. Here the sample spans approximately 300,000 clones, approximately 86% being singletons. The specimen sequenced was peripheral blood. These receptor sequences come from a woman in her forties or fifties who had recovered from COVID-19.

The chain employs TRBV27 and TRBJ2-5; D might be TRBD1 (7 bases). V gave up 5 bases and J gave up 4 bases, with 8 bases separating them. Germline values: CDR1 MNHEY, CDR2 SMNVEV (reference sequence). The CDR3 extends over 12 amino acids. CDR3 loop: CASSQGGETQYF. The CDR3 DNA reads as TGTGCCAGCAGTCAGGGGGGAGAGACCCAGTACTTC.

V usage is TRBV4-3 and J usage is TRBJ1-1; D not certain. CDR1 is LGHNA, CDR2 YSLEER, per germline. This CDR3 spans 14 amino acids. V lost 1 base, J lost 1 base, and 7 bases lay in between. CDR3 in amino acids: CASSQGHRNTEAFF. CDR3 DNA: TGCGCCAGCAGCCAAGGACACCGGAACACTGAAGCTTTCTTT.

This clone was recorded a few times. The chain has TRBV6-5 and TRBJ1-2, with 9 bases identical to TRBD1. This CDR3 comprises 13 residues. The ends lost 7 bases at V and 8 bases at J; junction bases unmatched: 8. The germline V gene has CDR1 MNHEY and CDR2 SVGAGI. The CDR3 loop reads CASNRGTGHGYTF. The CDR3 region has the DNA TGTGCCAGCAACAGAGGGACAGGGCACGGCTACACCTTC.

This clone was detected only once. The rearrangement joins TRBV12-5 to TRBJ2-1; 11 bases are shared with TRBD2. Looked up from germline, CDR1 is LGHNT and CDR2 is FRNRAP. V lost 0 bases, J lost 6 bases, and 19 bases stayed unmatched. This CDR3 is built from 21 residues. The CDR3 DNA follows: TGTGCTAGTGGTTTGGTACTCGGGTGGGCTAGCGGGAGGACCGGCGCCAATGAGCAGTTCTTC. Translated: CASGLVLGWASGRTGANEQFF.

CDR3 nucleotide sequence: TGTGCCAGCAGTGGGCTCATAAAGTCGGACAGGCTTCCCTATGGCTACACCTTC. Translating it yields CASSGLIKSDRLPYGYTF. The chain couples TRBV2 to TRBJ1-2, with 7 nucleotides matching TRBD1. CDR1 and CDR2 from the germline V gene are SNHLY and FYNNEI. CDR3 size: 18 residues. The trim removed 4 bases at V and 4 bases at J, leaving 18 bases unmatched.

The CDR3 coding sequence is TGTGCCAGTAGGGGACTAGCGGGGGGAAGCTCCTACAATGAGCAGTTCTTC. Translated: CASRGLAGGSSYNEQFF. The chain uses TRBV19 and TRBJ2-1; 15 bases fit TRBD2. Germline CDR1 is LNHDA and CDR2 is SQIVND (reference sequence). V dropped 6 bases and J dropped 0; count of bases not matched to a gene: 3. There are 17 residues in the CDR3.

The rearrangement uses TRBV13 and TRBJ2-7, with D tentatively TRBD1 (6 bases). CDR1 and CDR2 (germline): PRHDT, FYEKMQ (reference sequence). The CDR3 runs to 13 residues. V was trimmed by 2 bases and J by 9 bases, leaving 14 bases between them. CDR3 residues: CASSLSGAGGQYF. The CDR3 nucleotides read TGTGCCAGCAGCTTATCAGGGGCTGGCGGGCAGTACTTC.

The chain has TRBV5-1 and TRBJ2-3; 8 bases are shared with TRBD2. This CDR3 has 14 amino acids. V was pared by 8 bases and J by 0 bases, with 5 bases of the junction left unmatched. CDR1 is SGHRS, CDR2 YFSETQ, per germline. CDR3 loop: CARKKRGSTDTQYF. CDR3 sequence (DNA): TGCGCCAGGAAAAAGCGGGGGAGCACAGATACGCAGTATTTT. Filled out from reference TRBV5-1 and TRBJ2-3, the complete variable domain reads KAGVTQTPRYLIKTRGQQVTLSCSPISGHRSVSWYQQTPGQGLQFLFEYFSETQRNKGNFPGRFSGRQFSNSRSEMNVSTLELGDSALYLCARKKRGSTDTQYFGPGTRLTVL.

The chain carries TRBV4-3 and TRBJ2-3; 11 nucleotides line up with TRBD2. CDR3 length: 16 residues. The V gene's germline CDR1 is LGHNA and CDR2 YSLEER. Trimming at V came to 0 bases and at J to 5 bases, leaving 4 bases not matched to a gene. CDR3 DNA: TGCGCCAGCAGCCAAGATAGCGGGGGGGCGGGAGATACGCAGTATTTT. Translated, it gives CASSQDSGGAGDTQYF.

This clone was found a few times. In nucleotides, the CDR3 is TGTGCCAGCAGCTTAGATCCAGGGCTTCAAGAGACCCAGTACTTC. It specifies CASSLDPGLQETQYF. The chain recombines TRBV7-8 with TRBJ2-5, with D possibly matching TRBD1 (5 bases). This CDR3 contains 15 residues. V dropped 1 base and J dropped 2 bases, with 11 bases sitting between them. Germline V gene sequence: CDR1 SGHVS, CDR2 FQNEAQ.

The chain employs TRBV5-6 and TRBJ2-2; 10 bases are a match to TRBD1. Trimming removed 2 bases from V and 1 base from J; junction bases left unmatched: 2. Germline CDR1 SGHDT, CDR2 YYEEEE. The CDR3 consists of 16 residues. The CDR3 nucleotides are TGTGCCAGCAGCTTCGGGACAGGGGAGAACACCGGGGAGCTGTTTTTT. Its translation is CASSFGTGENTGELFF.

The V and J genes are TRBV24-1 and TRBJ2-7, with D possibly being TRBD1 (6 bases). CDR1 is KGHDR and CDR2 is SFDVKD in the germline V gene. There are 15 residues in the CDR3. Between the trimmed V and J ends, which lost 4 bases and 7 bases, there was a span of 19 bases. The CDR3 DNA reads TGTGCCACCAGTGAAACAGGGCAACCCTGGGGGGAGCAGTACTTC. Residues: CATSETGQPWGEQYF.

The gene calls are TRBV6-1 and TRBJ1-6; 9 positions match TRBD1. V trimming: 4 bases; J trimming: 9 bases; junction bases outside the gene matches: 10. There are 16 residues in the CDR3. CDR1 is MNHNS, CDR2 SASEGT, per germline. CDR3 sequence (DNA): TGTGCCAGCAGTGCCCCTTGGGACAGGGAAGGTTCACCCCTCCACTTT. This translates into CASSAPWDREGSPLHF.

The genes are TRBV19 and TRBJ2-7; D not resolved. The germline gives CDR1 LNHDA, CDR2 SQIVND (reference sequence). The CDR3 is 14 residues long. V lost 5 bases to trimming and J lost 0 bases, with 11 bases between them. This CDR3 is CASSLAQSSYEQYF. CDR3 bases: TGTGCCAGTAGTTTGGCACAGAGCTCCTACGAGCAGTACTTC.

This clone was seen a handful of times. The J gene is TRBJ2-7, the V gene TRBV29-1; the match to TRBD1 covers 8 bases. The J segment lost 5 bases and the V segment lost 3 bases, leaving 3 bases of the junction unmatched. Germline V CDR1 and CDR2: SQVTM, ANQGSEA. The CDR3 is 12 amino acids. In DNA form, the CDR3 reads TGCAGCGTTGACAGGGGGCTCAACGAGCAGTACTTC. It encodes CSVDRGLNEQYF.

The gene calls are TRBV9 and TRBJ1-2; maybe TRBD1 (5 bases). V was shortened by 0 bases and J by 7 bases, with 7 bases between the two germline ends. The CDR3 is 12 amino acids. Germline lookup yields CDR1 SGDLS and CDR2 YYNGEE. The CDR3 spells CASSVGTGGYTF. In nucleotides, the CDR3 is TGTGCCAGCAGCGTAGGCACAGGTGGCTACACCTTC.

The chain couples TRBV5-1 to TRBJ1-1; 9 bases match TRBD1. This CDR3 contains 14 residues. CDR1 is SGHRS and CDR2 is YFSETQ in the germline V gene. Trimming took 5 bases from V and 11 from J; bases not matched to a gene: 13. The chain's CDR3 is CASRQLTGGPRAFF. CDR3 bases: TGCGCCAGCAGGCAACTCACAGGGGGCCCGAGGGCTTTCTTT.

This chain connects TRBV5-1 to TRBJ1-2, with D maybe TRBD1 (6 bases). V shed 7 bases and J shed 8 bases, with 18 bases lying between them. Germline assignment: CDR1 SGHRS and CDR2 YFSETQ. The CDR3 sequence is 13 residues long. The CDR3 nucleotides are TGCGCCAGCGGAGAGGGGGATTACCGCGGCTACACCTTC. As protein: CASGEGDYRGYTF.

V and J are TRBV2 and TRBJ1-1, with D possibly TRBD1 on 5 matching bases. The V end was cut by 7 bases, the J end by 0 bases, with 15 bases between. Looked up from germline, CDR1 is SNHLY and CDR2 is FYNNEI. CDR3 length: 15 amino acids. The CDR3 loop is CASKGVVRVNTEAFF. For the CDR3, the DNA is TGTGCCAGCAAAGGGGTAGTCAGGGTGAACACTGAAGCTTTCTTT. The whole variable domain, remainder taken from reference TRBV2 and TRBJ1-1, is EPEVTQTPSHQVTQMGQEVILRCVPISNHLYFYWYRQILGQKVEFLVSFYNNEISEKSEIFDDQFSVERPDGSNFTLKIRSTKLEDSAMYFCASKGVVRVNTEAFFGQGTRLTVV.

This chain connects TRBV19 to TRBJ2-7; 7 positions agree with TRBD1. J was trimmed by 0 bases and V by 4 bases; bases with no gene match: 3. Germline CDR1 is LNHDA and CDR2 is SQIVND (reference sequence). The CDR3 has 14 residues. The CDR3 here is CASSTRTGSYEQYF. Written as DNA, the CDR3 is TGTGCCAGTAGTACCAGGACAGGCTCCTACGAGCAGTACTTC.

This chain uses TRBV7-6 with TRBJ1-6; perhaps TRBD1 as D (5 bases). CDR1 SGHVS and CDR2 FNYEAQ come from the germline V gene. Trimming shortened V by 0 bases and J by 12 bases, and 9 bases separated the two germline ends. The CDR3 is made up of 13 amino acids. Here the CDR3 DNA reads TGTGCCAGCAGCTTAGCGCAGGGTGGACCCCTCCACTTT. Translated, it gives CASSLAQGGPLHF.

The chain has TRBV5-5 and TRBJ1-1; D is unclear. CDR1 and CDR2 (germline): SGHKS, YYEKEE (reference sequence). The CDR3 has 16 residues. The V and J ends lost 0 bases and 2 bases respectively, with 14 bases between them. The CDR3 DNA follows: TGTGCCAGCAGCTTGGTTCCGGTGGGGAGAAACACTGAAGCTTTCTTT. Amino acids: CASSLVPVGRNTEAFF.

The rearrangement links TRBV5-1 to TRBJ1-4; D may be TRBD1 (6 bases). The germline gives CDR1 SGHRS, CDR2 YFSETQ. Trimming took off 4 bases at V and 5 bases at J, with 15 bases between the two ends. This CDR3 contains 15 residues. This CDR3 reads CASSLWGGRNEKLFF. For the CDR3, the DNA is TGCGCCAGCAGCCTGTGGGGGGGGCGCAATGAAAAACTGTTTTTT. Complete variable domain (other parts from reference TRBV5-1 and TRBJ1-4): KAGVTQTPRYLIKTRGQQVTLSCSPISGHRSVSWYQQTPGQGLQFLFEYFSETQRNKGNFPGRFSGRQFSNSRSEMNVSTLELGDSALYLCASSLWGGRNEKLFFGSGTQLSVL.

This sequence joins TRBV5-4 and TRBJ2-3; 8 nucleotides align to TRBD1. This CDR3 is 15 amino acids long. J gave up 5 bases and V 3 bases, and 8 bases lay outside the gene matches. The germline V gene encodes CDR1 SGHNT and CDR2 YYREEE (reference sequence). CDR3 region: CASSWQGAVVDTQYF. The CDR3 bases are TGTGCCAGCAGCTGGCAGGGGGCCGTGGTAGATACGCAGTATTTT.

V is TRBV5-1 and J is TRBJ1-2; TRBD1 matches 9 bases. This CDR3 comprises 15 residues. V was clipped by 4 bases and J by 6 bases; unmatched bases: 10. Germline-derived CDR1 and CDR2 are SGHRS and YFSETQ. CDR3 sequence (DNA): TGCGCCAGCAGCCCCGACGAGGGACAGGGAAATGGCTACACCTTC. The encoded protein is CASSPDEGQGNGYTF.